One T cell receptor beta chain is described in this entry. The time point denotes: blood at routine non-recurrence follow-up after resection. The authors sequenced whole RNA from tumor, nontumor lung or frozen PBMC without sorting. The CDR3 contains 14 residues. Trimming cost V 0 bases and J 4 bases, with 12 bases left between them. Per germline, CDR1 DFQATT and CDR2 SNEGSKA (reference sequence). TCRdb recomputed calls from the 5' RACE reads with MiXCR, one row per CDR3 protein. The table lists about 94,000 distinct CDR3 sequences, roughly a fifth of them singletons. This specimen belongs to a study of spatial heterogeneity in lung cancer. Study context: Around 68 TRACERx patients with early, untreated non-small cell lung cancer donated samples.

The sequenced sample was PBMCs, obtained at follow-up. The receptor was derived from a male donor with early-stage non-small cell lung cancer. The chain is built from TRBV20-1 and TRBJ1-2, with D possibly being TRBD1 (5 bases). The DNA for the CDR3 is TGCAGTGCTAGAGATCGGCAGGGAGGCTATGGCTACACCTTC. This translates into CSARDRQGGYGYTF.